This record looks at one T cell receptor (beta chain) sequence and its context. Its antigen remains unidentified. The record has no base qualities; no much larger clone is one base away. Taken from the germline V gene, the CDR1 and CDR2 loops are SGHTA and FQGTGA. The CDR3, cysteine through phenylalanine, is 15 amino acids long. Just the 45-base CDR3 DNA is kept, in frame starting at base 1. V loses 4 bases at its end and J loses 3 bases; junction bases beyond the gene matches: 5. The sample belongs to a study of liver allograft versus peripheral blood T cells (dated by TCRdb to about 2020). For context, the study as a whole: In liver transplant recipients, the study looked at T cell receptor repertoires in the peripheral blood and set them against the repertoires found within the transplanted livers.

Overall study results and their limits: The T cell receptor repertoires within liver allografts were reported to be different from the T cell receptor repertoires detected in peripheral blood.

TCRdb records Illumina MiSeq as the sequencer. TCRdb applied fastp at Q25 and MiXCR to the public reads, then kept only in-frame beta chains. A single entry per CDR3 protein holds the most common genes and DNA from its merged rows. This sample gives around 9,100 distinct CDR3 sequences in total; approximately 16% of them show up just once. The top ten constitute 2.5% to 3% of the sample. The sequence links TRBV7-3 to TRBJ2-5; TRBD1 fits 10 bases in the junction. The sequence was collected from a human patient who had a liver transplant. Following transplantation, part of the T cell population may be supplied by the graft donor rather than the patient. DNA sequence: TGTGCCAGCAGCTCAATGGGGACAGGGGAAGAGACCCAGTACTTC. Translated, it gives CASSSMGTGEETQYF.